This TCR beta chain was retrieved from a study of neurological immune-mediated disorders. Regarding the study as a whole: The multiple sclerosis repertoire cluster was not associated with any clinical or MRI feature.

Synthesis of cDNA was accomplished via 5'RACE employing 10-nucleotide random UMIs. A single run covered 15-18 subjects with over 190 million TCR-beta sequences. TCRdb recomputed calls from the 5' RACE reads with MiXCR, one row per CDR3 protein. The table has about 52,000 distinct CDR3 sequences, over 3.5% seen once; the top ten hold 5% to 7%. This clonotype was found many times. The antigen remains unidentified. Material: PBMCs. This TCR was sampled from a man aged 55 to 69 with multiple sclerosis.

CDR3 bases: TGTGCCAGCAGTCCGATGCCGACAGGGACTAGCGGGAGCCCTTCCTACAATGAGCAGTTCTTC. Its translation: CASSPMPTGTSGSPSYNEQFF. The chain employs TRBV28 and TRBJ2-1; 14 nucleotides match TRBD2. The CDR3 extends over 21 amino acids. V shed 5 bases, J shed 1 base, and the junction held 16 bases outside the gene matches. The germline V gene encodes CDR1 MDHEN and CDR2 SYDVKM.